One T cell receptor (beta chain) is described in this entry. Antigen: not known. This sample was included in a study of OX40 agonist ivuxolimab in advanced cancers. On the study more broadly: Patients got intravenous ivuxolimab at 0.01 to 10 mg/kg every 2 weeks.

General study results and limits: Among T cells, CD8+ cells averaged more expanded clones than CD4+ cells. A proportion of nonresponders additionally exhibited low normalized T-cell clonal expansion.

Generated by immunoSEQ multiplex PCR, the TCRdb table keeps only in-frame clones and is missing some. The table shows around 38,000 clones, with around four fifths occurring only once. CDR1 SGHAT and CDR2 FQNNGV come from the germline V gene. This CDR3 contains 15 residues. Deletions cut 1 base from V and 9 bases from J, with 13 bases between. Autoimmune disease history or systemic immunosuppression barred patients. This specimen consisted of CD4+ or CD8+ T cells sorted from blood, obtained in a trial of the OX40 agonist ivuxolimab. The clonotype originates from an adult with an advanced solid tumor such as melanoma, head and neck, liver or kidney cancer. The chain is built from TRBV11-2 and TRBJ1-6, with D hard to call. In DNA form, the CDR3 reads TGTGCCAGCAGCTTAGGGGGTGGAGAGAGTTCACCCCTCCACTTT. It specifies CASSLGGGESSPLHF.